This T cell receptor beta chain derives from a study of shared clonotypes between healthy human individuals. Donation came from healthy HIV-negative adults that had no recent acute infections or vaccinations. Study-wide results and caveats: Generally, estimated richness proved larger in naive subsets than it did in memory subsets.

In regard to this clone: Its antigen is unknown.

Over several immunoSEQ plates, each subset's genomic DNA was distributed in even portions. Method: immunoSEQ multiplex PCR; TCRdb's copy keeps in-frame clones and lacks some. The sample includes 950,000 to 1,300,000 clones, 75% seen only once; the top ten take roughly 1.5%. This TCR came from a man younger than 30 in good health. Sequencing was performed on memory CD4+ T cells sorted from blood. Regarding subset: CD45RA-negative fraction.

CDR3 in DNA: TGCGCCAGCAGCGAAATACAGGGGGAAAAACTGTTTTTT. Its translation: CASSEIQGEKLFF. This rearrangement joins TRBV5-1 to TRBJ1-4; 7 positions agree with TRBD1. The CDR3 runs to 13 residues. V lost 4 bases, J lost 8 bases, and 5 bases stayed unmatched. Per the germline V gene, CDR1 is SGHRS and CDR2 is YFSETQ.